These 31 T cell receptor beta chains were all obtained from the same sample, sequenced in a study of cytomegalovirus exposure and HLA in healthy donors. The PCR contained 60 Vbeta and 13 Jbeta primers. Profiling relied on immunoSEQ multiplex PCR, and the TCRdb table lists in-frame clones only, not all of them. The sample records 150,000 to 200,000 clones, 79% being singletons. The sample comprised PBMCs. The receptors were gathered from a woman in her 50s in good health and CMV-seronegative.

The chain employs TRBV4-2 and TRBJ1-1; a possible D gene is TRBD1 (6 bases). CDR3 length: 14 amino acids. The germline CDR1 and CDR2 sequences are LGHNA and YNFKEQ. Trimming took off 0 bases at V and 5 bases at J, with 10 bases between the two ends. Here the CDR3 DNA reads TGTGCCAGCAGCCAAGACAGGGGTGGAACTGAAGCTTTCTTT. Residues: CASSQDRGGTEAFF.

This chain joins TRBV5-4 and TRBJ2-3, with 7 bases lining up with TRBD2. The germline gives CDR1 SGHNT, CDR2 YYREEE (reference sequence). J was trimmed by 1 base and V by 6 bases; bases with no gene match: 8. The CDR3 has 15 amino acids. CDR3 bases: TGTGCCAGCACCCTTACAAGCGGGGGCACAGATACGCAGTATTTT. Protein sequence: CASTLTSGGTDTQYF.

The gene calls are TRBV18 and TRBJ1-4; D not resolved. V lost 1 base and J 0 bases, leaving 9 bases between the germline ends. The germline V gene encodes CDR1 KGHSH and CDR2 LQKENI. The CDR3 length is 16 residues. CDR3 nucleotides: TGTGCCAGCTCACCACTCTATGCTGCAACTAATGAAAAACTGTTTTTT. This translates into CASSPLYAATNEKLFF.

The J gene is TRBJ2-5, the V gene TRBV2; D unclear. Trimming removed 1 base from V and 2 bases from J, with 5 bases in between. CDR1 and CDR2 (germline): SNHLY, FYNNEI. The CDR3 runs to 13 residues. The CDR3 nucleotides read TGTGCCAGCAGTGAAGTACAGCAAGAGACCCAGTACTTC. Protein sequence: CASSEVQQETQYF. Complete variable domain (other parts from reference TRBV2 and TRBJ2-5): EPEVTQTPSHQVTQMGQEVILRCVPISNHLYFYWYRQILGQKVEFLVSFYNNEISEKSEIFDDQFSVERPDGSNFTLKIRSTKLEDSAMYFCASSEVQQETQYFGPGTRLLVL.

The chain is built from TRBV19 and TRBJ1-5; 7 bases align to TRBD1. The CDR3 loop spans 16 amino acids. Germline CDR1 LNHDA, CDR2 SQIVND (reference sequence). Trimming took 0 bases from V and 6 from J; bases not matched to a gene: 8. CDR3 amino acids: CASSIDSVAGGQPQHF. The CDR3, as DNA: TGTGCCAGTAGTATAGATTCCGTGGCAGGGGGTCAGCCCCAGCATTTT. Complete variable domain (other parts from reference TRBV19 and TRBJ1-5): DGGITQSPKYLFRKEGQNVTLSCEQNLNHDAMYWYRQDPGQGLRLIYYSQIVNDFQKGDIAEGYSVSREKKESFPLTVTSAQKNPTAFYLCASSIDSVAGGQPQHFGDGTRLSIL.

Only a few counts were recorded for this clone. The V and J genes are TRBV11-2 and TRBJ1-1; D gene unclear. The CDR3 contains 13 residues. From germline, CDR1 is SGHAT and CDR2 FQNNGV. The V end was cut by 1 base, the J end by 1 base, with 4 bases between. The CDR3 is CASSLGQNTEAFF. The CDR3 nucleotides read TGTGCCAGCAGCTTAGGACAGAACACTGAAGCTTTCTTT.

V is TRBV18 and J is TRBJ1-4, with D perhaps TRBD1 (5 bases). The germline V gene has CDR1 KGHSH and CDR2 LQKENI. This CDR3 has 17 amino acids. Trimming cost V 1 base and J 0 bases, with 12 bases left between them. The CDR3 bases are TGTGCCAGCTCACCACTCTCGGGGGTCGCAACTAATGAAAAACTGTTTTTT. The encoded protein is CASSPLSGVATNEKLFF.

The V and J genes are TRBV4-3 and TRBJ1-2; D is possibly TRBD1 (5 bases). Germline V lookup: CDR1 LGHNA, CDR2 YSLEER. Trimming shortened V by 0 bases and J by 7 bases, and 12 bases separated the two germline ends. This CDR3 comprises 14 residues. The DNA for the CDR3 is TGCGCCAGCAGCCAAGATAGGCAGGGTTTTGGCTACACCTTC. It is translated as CASSQDRQGFGYTF.

V and J are TRBV29-1 and TRBJ1-1, with no clear D. Germline CDR1 SQVTM, CDR2 ANQGSEA. This CDR3 is built from 12 residues. Deletions cut 4 bases from V and 7 bases from J, with 13 bases between. The CDR3 spells CSVAPNGVEAFF. The CDR3 DNA follows: TGCAGCGTTGCCCCGAATGGAGTTGAAGCTTTCTTT.

This sequence joins TRBV5-1 and TRBJ1-5; D is possibly TRBD1 (5 bases). This CDR3 contains 14 residues. The V gene lost 4 bases and the J gene lost 6 bases, with 14 bases spanning the gap. Germline-derived CDR1 and CDR2 are SGHRS and YFSETQ. The CDR3 spells CASSRDLGSQPQHF. The CDR3 DNA follows: TGCGCCAGCAGCAGGGACCTCGGGAGTCAGCCCCAGCATTTT.

This clone was picked up a small number of times. The rearrangement links TRBV28 to TRBJ2-3, with 11 bases fitting TRBD2. Germline CDR1 is MDHEN and CDR2 is SYDVKM. J was trimmed by 4 bases and V by 5 bases; bases with no gene match: 14. CDR3 length equals 18 residues. CDR3 sequence: CASSTRGMTSGTPDTQYF. CDR3 nucleotide sequence: TGTGCCAGCAGTACCAGGGGAATGACTAGCGGGACCCCAGATACGCAGTATTTT.

The chain employs TRBV6-5 and TRBJ1-4, with TRBD1 matching over 7 bases. Germline V gene lookup returns CDR1 MNHEY and CDR2 SVGAGI. Unmatched junction bases numbered 5, after V lost 2 bases and J lost 8 bases. The CDR3 covers 14 residues. Here the CDR3 reads CASSYTGVGEKLFF. DNA for the CDR3: TGTGCCAGCAGTTACACAGGGGTTGGGGAAAAACTGTTTTTT.

This clone was observed a few times. V gene TRBV28 combines with J gene TRBJ1-5, with 7 bases aligning to TRBD1. V trimming: 6 bases; J trimming: 6 bases; junction bases outside the gene matches: 14. Per germline, CDR1 MDHEN and CDR2 SYDVKM. This CDR3 has 16 residues. CDR3 sequence: CASRLGGRGFGQPQHF. CDR3 bases: TGTGCCAGCAGATTAGGGGGCAGGGGGTTTGGTCAGCCCCAGCATTTT.

CDR3 protein: CASSLGGGQGTLGRTSPLHF. The DNA of the CDR3 is TGTGCCAGCAGTTTAGGGGGGGGGCAGGGGACATTGGGAAGAACTTCACCCCTCCACTTT. The rearrangement joins TRBV27 to TRBJ1-6; TRBD1 might be the D (6 bases). Germline CDR1 and CDR2: MNHEY and SMNVEV (reference sequence). Trimming took 2 bases from V and 9 from J, leaving 29 bases between them. The CDR3 runs to 20 residues.

J is TRBJ2-7 and V is TRBV27; 8 nucleotides match TRBD2. Germline V gene sequence: CDR1 MNHEY, CDR2 SMNVEV (reference sequence). With 6 bases clipped from V and 3 bases from J, the junction kept 7 bases outside the gene matches. CDR3 length: 14 residues. The chain's CDR3 is CASRPTGGIYEQYF. The CDR3 coding sequence is TGTGCCAGCAGACCAACGGGGGGGATCTACGAGCAGTACTTC.

The genes are TRBV18 and TRBJ2-3; no clear D. The CDR3 is 13 residues long. The germline V gene encodes CDR1 KGHSH and CDR2 LQKENI. V shed 3 bases and J shed 5 bases, with 9 bases lying between them. CDR3 amino acids: CASSPGSEDTQYF. Here the CDR3 DNA reads TGTGCCAGCTCACCGGGCTCGGAAGATACGCAGTATTTT.

J is TRBJ2-7 and V is TRBV13, with TRBD1 matching 7 bases. CDR1 and CDR2 from the germline V gene are PRHDT and FYEKMQ (reference sequence). With V trimmed by 3 bases and J by 2 bases, 1 base remained unmatched. CDR3 length: 13 amino acids. This chain's CDR3 is CASSLTGTYEQYF. The CDR3 nucleotides are TGTGCCAGCAGCTTGACAGGGACCTACGAGCAGTACTTC.

The V and J genes are TRBV6-5 and TRBJ2-3, with D perhaps matching TRBD2 (6 bases). CDR1 and CDR2 from the germline V gene are MNHEY and SVGAGI. The CDR3 is 14 residues long. V was cut by 8 bases and J by 0 bases, with 12 bases left in between. CDR3 bases: TGTGCCAGCGGGAGGCCAACTAGCACAGATACGCAGTATTTT. Protein sequence: CASGRPTSTDTQYF.

This clone has just a few counts. The rearrangement links TRBV6-1 to TRBJ1-1; TRBD1 is a possible D gene (6 bases). Deletions cut 1 base from V and 7 bases from J, with 16 bases between. The CDR3 covers 15 residues. CDR1 and CDR2 (germline): MNHNS, SASEGT. The CDR3 nucleotides read TGTGCCAGCAGTGAAGAGGAGGGGGGGGCTCTTGAAGCTTTCTTT. Protein: CASSEEEGGALEAFF.

The V gene is TRBV19, the J gene TRBJ1-2; 8 bases fit TRBD1. From germline, CDR1 is LNHDA and CDR2 SQIVND (reference sequence). This CDR3 has 16 amino acids. V shed 3 bases and J 8 bases; nucleotides not matched to a gene: 14. CDR3: CASSISAGGGTGGYTF. In DNA form, the CDR3 reads TGTGCCAGTAGTATCTCGGCAGGGGGCGGCACTGGGGGCTACACCTTC.

The chain links TRBV30 to TRBJ1-6; D may be TRBD1 (6 bases). Germline V gives CDR1 GTSNPN, CDR2 SVGIG (reference sequence). Trimming removed 3 bases at V and 10 bases at J, with 13 bases between. The CDR3 runs 13 residues. In DNA, the CDR3 is TGTGCCTGGAGCCAACAGGGACGGTCACCCCTCCACTTT. It yields the protein CAWSQQGRSPLHF.

The chain links TRBV19 to TRBJ2-5, with 10 positions matching TRBD1. V shed 6 bases, J shed 4 bases, and the junction held 2 bases outside the gene matches. This CDR3 has 13 amino acids. Germline V CDR1 and CDR2: LNHDA, SQIVND (reference sequence). This chain's CDR3 is CASSDRGRETQYF. For the CDR3, the DNA is TGTGCCAGTAGCGACAGGGGGCGAGAGACCCAGTACTTC.

This chain uses TRBV9 with TRBJ2-5, with 10 bases aligning to TRBD2. Germline CDR1 SGDLS, CDR2 YYNGEE. After removal of 2 bases from V and 11 bases from J, the junction contained 12 bases not matched to a gene. There are 15 residues in the CDR3. CDR3 region: CASSVAGLAGEEQYF. For the CDR3, the DNA is TGTGCCAGCAGCGTTGCGGGTCTAGCGGGGGAGGAGCAGTACTTC.

V gene TRBV9 combines with J gene TRBJ2-3; TRBD2 matches at 9 bases. Germline-derived CDR1 and CDR2 are SGDLS and YYNGEE. V trimming: 0 bases; J trimming: 6 bases; junction bases outside the gene matches: 8. The CDR3 is made up of 16 amino acids. The CDR3 here is CASSVGPSGVGDTQYF. The DNA of the CDR3 is TGTGCCAGCAGCGTAGGCCCTAGCGGGGTCGGCGATACGCAGTATTTT.

The chain employs TRBV5-1 and TRBJ1-1; D ambiguous. The V end lost 4 bases, the J end lost 7 bases, and 17 bases lay between the germline ends. From germline, CDR1 is SGHRS and CDR2 YFSETQ. The CDR3 totals 14 residues. CDR3 sequence: CASSEGPGSSEAFF. CDR3 nucleotides: TGCGCCAGCAGCGAAGGACCGGGGTCGAGTGAAGCTTTCTTT.

The chain carries TRBV28 and TRBJ2-1; 9 bases are shared with TRBD2. CDR1 is MDHEN, CDR2 SYDVKM, per germline. This CDR3 has 17 residues. With 7 bases clipped from V and 0 bases from J, the junction kept 10 bases outside the gene matches. In DNA, the CDR3 is TGTGCCAGCAATCCGGGACTAGCCACCCCCTCCTACAATGAGCAGTTCTTC. It yields the protein CASNPGLATPSYNEQFF. Full variable domain (remainder filled in from reference TRBV28 and TRBJ2-1): DVKVTQSSRYLVKRTGEKVFLECVQDMDHENMFWYRQDPGLGLRLIYFSYDVKMKEKGDIPEGYSVSREKKERFSLILESASTNQTSMYLCASNPGLATPSYNEQFFGPGTRLTVL.

This chain uses TRBV28 with TRBJ1-2; 7 nucleotides agree with TRBD1. CDR3 length equals 14 residues. Germline values: CDR1 MDHEN, CDR2 SYDVKM. The J segment lost 8 bases and the V segment lost 6 bases, leaving 12 bases of the junction unmatched. The CDR3, as DNA: TGTGCCAGCAGCCTTTTTAAAGGGGGCGCAGGCTACACCTTC. Protein sequence: CASSLFKGGAGYTF.

V is TRBV5-1 and J is TRBJ2-1, with a weak D call TRBD1 (6 bases). Germline V gene lookup returns CDR1 SGHRS and CDR2 YFSETQ. V was trimmed by 4 bases and J by 0 bases, leaving 11 bases between them. The CDR3 is 15 amino acids. This CDR3 is CASSHRAPSYNEQFF. CDR3 coding DNA: TGCGCCAGCAGCCACAGGGCCCCCTCCTACAATGAGCAGTTCTTC.

V usage is TRBV19 and J usage is TRBJ1-2; 7 positions agree with TRBD1. Germline values: CDR1 LNHDA, CDR2 SQIVND (reference sequence). The CDR3 extends over 13 amino acids. The V gene end was trimmed by 4 bases and the J gene end by 7 bases; junction bases not matched to a gene: 6. CDR3 DNA: TGTGCCAGTAGTAATAGGGGGCGAAGTGGCTACACCTTC. Translation: CASSNRGRSGYTF.

The chain couples TRBV6-5 to TRBJ1-6, with 10 bases matching TRBD1. V lost 7 bases, J lost 7 bases, and 4 bases stayed unmatched. This CDR3 region has 14 residues. CDR1 MNHEY and CDR2 SVGAGI come from the germline V gene. The CDR3 sequence: CASTRTGGNSPLHF. The CDR3 nucleotides read TGTGCCAGCACCCGGACAGGGGGGAATTCACCCCTCCACTTT.

The chain combines TRBV5-1 with TRBJ1-4; 10 bases line up with TRBD1. V was clipped by 4 bases and J by 6 bases; unmatched bases: 3. Germline lookup yields CDR1 SGHRS and CDR2 YFSETQ. The CDR3 totals 14 residues. The CDR3 protein is CASSRTGGYEKLFF. The CDR3 coding sequence is TGCGCCAGCAGCCGGACAGGGGGGTATGAAAAACTGTTTTTT. Combining the CDR3 with reference TRBV5-1 and TRBJ1-4 gives the whole variable domain KAGVTQTPRYLIKTRGQQVTLSCSPISGHRSVSWYQQTPGQGLQFLFEYFSETQRNKGNFPGRFSGRQFSNSRSEMNVSTLELGDSALYLCASSRTGGYEKLFFGSGTQLSVL.